This TCR beta chain was observed in a study of T cell repertoires in cytomegalovirus infection. At least ten counts were recorded for this clonotype. Germline V CDR1 and CDR2: SGHTA, FQGNSA. The CDR3 is made up of 15 amino acids. The germline V and J ends were trimmed by 2 bases and 5 bases, with 16 bases remaining between them. TCRdb re-called the reads through MiXCR, storing one row per CDR3 protein. Among approximately 320,000 distinct CDR3 sequences listed, around 9.5% were seen once. This sequence originates from a human donor in good health (CMV status not recorded). Some clones in this sample may be carry-over from other donors' samples. The sequencing input was PBMCs. The chain is built from TRBV7-2 and TRBJ2-7; a weak D match, TRBD1 (6 bases). The CDR3 here is CASSLWGPGQDEQYF. Written as DNA, the CDR3 is TGTGCCAGCAGCTTATGGGGGCCAGGGCAGGACGAGCAGTACTTC.